The 14 T cell receptor beta chains below come from one sample, sequenced in a study of type 1 regulatory T cells. Whole-study results and caveats: Compared with non-Tr1 cells, Tr1 cells showed a narrower TCR repertoire.

TCRdb processed the reads anew with MiXCR; each CDR3 protein has one entry. This table has tens of thousands of distinct CDR3 sequences, less than 25% appearing once. No antigen has been identified for these receptors. The sequenced sample was cultured type 1 regulatory T (Tr1) cells, either the whole culture or a sorted fraction (not recorded which). Source of these receptors: a human donor in good health.

This clonotype has only a few counts. This chain uses TRBV10-3 with TRBJ2-1, with D maybe TRBD2 (7 bases). The CDR3 extends over 18 amino acids. Germline CDR1 and CDR2: ENHRY and SYGVKD. V was trimmed by 4 bases and J by 7 bases, leaving 26 bases between them. The CDR3 DNA is TGTGCCATCAGTGTTCTATCTCCCGGGGGCGGGAGAACGAATGAGCAGTTCTTC. Protein sequence: CAISVLSPGGGRTNEQFF.

This clonotype was detected only a few times. This chain links TRBV20-1 with TRBJ2-5; 11 nucleotides align to TRBD2. After removal of 1 base from V and 4 bases from J, the junction contained 5 bases not matched to a gene. The CDR3 loop spans 15 amino acids. Germline values: CDR1 DFQATT, CDR2 SNEGSKA (reference sequence). CDR3 residues: CSARVSGRAGETQYF. The DNA of the CDR3 is TGCAGTGCTAGAGTTAGCGGGAGGGCGGGAGAGACCCAGTACTTC.

This clonotype was observed at least ten times. The chain links TRBV5-1 to TRBJ2-1; 9 bases map to TRBD2. J gave up 0 bases and V 4 bases, and 11 bases lay outside the gene matches. Per the germline V gene, CDR1 is SGHRS and CDR2 is YFSETQ. The CDR3 totals 18 residues. CDR3 DNA sequence: TGCGCCAGCAGCCCCCTCGGCGGGAGGGCTGTCTCCTACAATGAGCAGTTCTTC. It encodes CASSPLGGRAVSYNEQFF.

This clonotype turned up a few times. The genes are TRBV5-1 and TRBJ1-2; D remains unclear. Germline loops: CDR1 SGHRS, CDR2 YFSETQ. The CDR3 is made up of 15 amino acids. V gave up 4 bases and J gave up 2 bases, with 15 bases separating them. DNA of the CDR3: TGCGCCAGCAGCCCGCGACTCGACGCAAACTATGGCTACACCTTC. It yields the protein CASSPRLDANYGYTF.

This chain uses TRBV7-9 with TRBJ2-5; D is perhaps TRBD2 (5 bases). Germline V gene lookup returns CDR1 SEHNR and CDR2 FQNEAQ (reference sequence). The CDR3 spans 16 residues. Trimming removed 2 bases from V and 2 bases from J, with 15 bases in between. In DNA, the CDR3 is TGTGCCAGCAGCTTATGGCCCCGGGGAATTCAAGAGACCCAGTACTTC. Amino acid sequence: CASSLWPRGIQETQYF. The complete variable domain, with remaining parts taken from reference TRBV7-9 and TRBJ2-5, reads DTGVSQNPRHKITKRGQNVTFRCDPISEHNRLYWYRQTLGQGPEFLTYFQNEAQLEKSRLLSDRFSAERPKGSFSTLEIQRTEQGDSAMYLCASSLWPRGIQETQYFGPGTRLLVL.

The chain combines TRBV6-5 with TRBJ2-7, with D possibly TRBD1 on 5 matching bases. Trimming cost V 0 bases and J 6 bases, with 15 bases left between them. This CDR3 region has 15 residues. From germline, CDR1 is MNHEY and CDR2 SVGAGI. CDR3 DNA: TGTGCCAGCAGTTACTCTTGGACACGCCTCGGCGAGCAGTACTTC. Amino acids: CASSYSWTRLGEQYF.

The V gene is TRBV10-3, the J gene TRBJ1-1; D is ambiguous. V lost 0 bases and J 1 base, leaving 6 bases between the germline ends. The CDR3 runs to 14 residues. In germline, CDR1 is ENHRY, CDR2 SYGVKD. DNA for the CDR3: TGTGCCATCAGTGAGTCGACGGGGAACACTGAAGCTTTCTTT. Protein product: CAISESTGNTEAFF.

V gene TRBV12-3 or TRBV12-4 combines with J gene TRBJ2-7; TRBD1 or TRBD2 may be the D gene (5 bases each). There are 13 residues in the CDR3. V shed 4 bases and J shed 4 bases, with 11 bases lying between them. For the CDR3, the DNA is TGTGCCAGCAGTTACCAGGGAGTGTACGAGCAGTACTTC. This translates into CASSYQGVYEQYF.

This clonotype has more than one count but fewer than ten. The chain couples TRBV5-1 to TRBJ2-5; 8 bases match TRBD1. The CDR3 is made up of 14 amino acids. The V gene end was trimmed by 2 bases and the J gene end by 3 bases; junction bases not matched to a gene: 3. Germline V gene sequence: CDR1 SGHRS, CDR2 YFSETQ. The CDR3 protein is CASSLGGQEETQYF. CDR3 DNA sequence: TGCGCCAGCAGCTTAGGGGGACAGGAAGAGACCCAGTACTTC.

The chain carries TRBV27 and TRBJ2-4; D is unclear. The V end was cut by 9 bases, the J end by 0 bases, with 9 bases between. The CDR3 consists of 13 residues. Germline loops: CDR1 MNHEY, CDR2 SMNVEV (reference sequence). As DNA, the CDR3 is TGTGCCAGTGCCGGGTTAGCCAAAAACATTCAGTACTTC. Its protein product is CASAGLAKNIQYF.

This clonotype was seen only a few times. CDR3 coding DNA: TGTGCCATCAGCGAAGTGGGGTTTGCCCAGCCCCAGCATTTT. Translated, it gives CAISEVGFAQPQHF. This chain joins TRBV10-3 and TRBJ1-5; D is undetermined. V lost 6 bases and J lost 7, with 16 bases in between. Per the germline V gene, CDR1 is ENHRY and CDR2 is SYGVKD. There are 14 residues in the CDR3.

The rearrangement uses TRBV6-5 and TRBJ2-7, with a weak D call TRBD2 (5 bases). V was shortened by 4 bases and J by 6 bases, with 25 bases between the two germline ends. This CDR3 is 17 amino acids long. Per the germline V gene, CDR1 is MNHEY and CDR2 is SVGAGI. This CDR3 reads CASSSRGSETLRGEQYF. The CDR3 DNA reads as TGTGCCAGCAGTTCCCGTGGTAGCGAGACTTTGCGAGGCGAGCAGTACTTC.

The table lists this clonotype with a few counts. V and J are TRBV7-2 and TRBJ1-1; 9 bases line up with TRBD1. This CDR3 region has 16 residues. From germline, CDR1 is SGHTA and CDR2 FQGNSA. Germline trimming cut 3 bases from V and 0 bases from J; bases unmatched to any gene: 5. CDR3 bases: TGTGCCAGCAGCTTTGGGACAGGGATTTTGAACACTGAAGCTTTCTTT. Protein product: CASSFGTGILNTEAFF. The full variable domain, with the rest looked up from reference TRBV7-2 and TRBJ1-1, is GAGVSQSPSNKVTEKGKDVELRCDPISGHTALYWYRQSLGQGLEFLIYFQGNSAPDKSGLPSDRFSAERTGGSVSTLTIQRTQQEDSAVYLCASSFGTGILNTEAFFGQGTRLTVV.

This sequence joins TRBV15 and TRBJ1-1; D not resolved. CDR1 is LNHNV and CDR2 is YYDKDF in the germline V gene (reference sequence). CDR3 length equals 13 residues. Between the trimmed V and J ends, which lost 2 bases and 1 base, there was a span of 5 bases. The CDR3 reads CATSRIANTEAFF. Here the CDR3 DNA reads TGTGCCACCAGCAGAATTGCGAACACTGAAGCTTTCTTT.